These T cell receptor beta chains were read from a single sample in a study of cytomegalovirus exposure and HLA in healthy donors. Some clones are missing from TCRdb's copy, which holds only in-frame ones; the method was immunoSEQ multiplex PCR. The profile covers approximately 150,000 clones, with 80% to 95% appearing a single time and about 0.7% taken by the ten largest. Sequenced material: PBMCs. The receptors stem from a man between 18 and 35 years old in good health and CMV-seronegative. Each CDR3 is given with its conserved first and last residue.

J: TRBJ2-7; V: TRBV7-9; CDR3: CASSFSRGQGYSYEQYF
J: TRBJ1-2; V: TRBV9; CDR3: CASSAGQVFYGYTF
J: TRBJ2-7; V: TRBV10-2; CDR3: CATQIRGSYEQYF
J: TRBJ1-2; V: TRBV7-9; CDR3: CASSPPSGVPYGYTF
J: TRBJ1-6; V: TRBV30; CDR3: CAWSAQGLSPLHF
J: TRBJ1-5; V: TRBV2; CDR3: CASSWTGGNQPQHF
J: TRBJ2-7; V: TRBV11-1; CDR3: CASSRARGGLYEQYF
J: TRBJ2-2; V: TRBV18; CDR3: CASSPDRANTGELFF
J: TRBJ1-6; V: TRBV9; CDR3: CASSPQAVAEDSPLHF
J: TRBJ1-1; V: TRBV5-1; CDR3: CASSLVGQQNTEAFF
J: TRBJ1-4; V: TRBV10-3; CDR3: CATSGQSNEKLFF
J: TRBJ1-1; V: TRBV30; CDR3: CAWSVWGLEAFF
J: TRBJ2-1; V: TRBV7-9; CDR3: CASSFPGTGHNEQFF
J: TRBJ2-1; V: TRBV9; CDR3: CASSLNFVSEQFF
J: TRBJ2-1; V: TRBV29-1; CDR3: CSAGRTGRYNEQFF
J: TRBJ2-6; V: TRBV30; CDR3: CAWSVTGITGANVLTF